The source of this TCR beta chain is a study of early T cells in non-severe SARS-CoV-2 infection. The table lists this clonotype with many counts. The CDR3 loop spans 15 amino acids. After removal of 4 bases from V and 6 bases from J, the junction contained 8 bases not matched to a gene. In germline, CDR1 is SGHNT, CDR2 YYREEE (reference sequence). Attachment of unique molecular identifiers was made to individual cDNA molecules. Using its own MiXCR run on the 5' RACE reads, TCRdb lists one record per CDR3 protein. The sample records fewer than 100,000 distinct CDR3 sequences, around 13% being singletons.

The sequence derives from an adult who was a healthcare worker with PCR-confirmed SARS-CoV-2 infection or an uninfected control (not recorded which). The specimen sequenced was whole blood. The chain uses TRBV5-4 and TRBJ2-2, with TRBD2 matching 8 bases. This CDR3 is CASSREGGLAGELFF. DNA of the CDR3: TGTGCCAGCAGCCGGGAGGGGGGCCTCGCCGGGGAGCTGTTTTTT.